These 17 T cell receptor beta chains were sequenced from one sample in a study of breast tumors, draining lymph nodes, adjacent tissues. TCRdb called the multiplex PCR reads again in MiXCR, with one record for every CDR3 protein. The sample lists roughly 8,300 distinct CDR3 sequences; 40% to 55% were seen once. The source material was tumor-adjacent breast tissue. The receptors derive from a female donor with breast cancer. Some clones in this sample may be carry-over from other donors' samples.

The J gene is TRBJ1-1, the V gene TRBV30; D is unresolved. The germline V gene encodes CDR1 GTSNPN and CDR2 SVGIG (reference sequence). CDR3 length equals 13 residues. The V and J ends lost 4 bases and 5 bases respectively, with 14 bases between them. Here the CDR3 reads CAWITSAGTEAFF. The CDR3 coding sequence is TGTGCCTGGATTACCAGTGCCGGTACTGAAGCTTTCTTT. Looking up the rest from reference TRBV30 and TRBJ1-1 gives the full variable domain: SQTIHQWPATLVQPVGSPLSLECTVEGTSNPNLYWYRQAAGRGLQLLFYSVGIGQISSEVPQNLSASRPQDRQFILSSKKLLLSDSGFYLCAWITSAGTEAFFGQGTRLTVV.

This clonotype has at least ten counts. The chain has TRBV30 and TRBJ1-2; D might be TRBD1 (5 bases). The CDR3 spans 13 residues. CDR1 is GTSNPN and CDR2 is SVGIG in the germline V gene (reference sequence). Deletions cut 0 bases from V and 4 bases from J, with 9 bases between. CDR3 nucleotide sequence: TGTGCCTGGAGTGTTGGGGGAACCTATGGCTACACCTTC. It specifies CAWSVGGTYGYTF.

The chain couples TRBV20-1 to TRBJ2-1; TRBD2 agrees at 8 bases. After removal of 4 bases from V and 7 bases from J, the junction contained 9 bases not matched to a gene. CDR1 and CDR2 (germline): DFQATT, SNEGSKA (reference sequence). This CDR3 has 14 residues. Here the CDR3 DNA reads TGCAGTGCTAATCCGGGGGGGCCGCGGAATGAGCAGTTCTTC. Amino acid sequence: CSANPGGPRNEQFF.

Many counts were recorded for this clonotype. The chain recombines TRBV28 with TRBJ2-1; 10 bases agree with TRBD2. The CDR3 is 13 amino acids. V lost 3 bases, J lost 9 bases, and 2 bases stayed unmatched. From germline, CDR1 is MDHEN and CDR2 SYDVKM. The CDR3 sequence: CASSFIAGGEQFF. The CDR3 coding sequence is TGTGCCAGCAGTTTTATAGCGGGGGGTGAGCAGTTCTTC.

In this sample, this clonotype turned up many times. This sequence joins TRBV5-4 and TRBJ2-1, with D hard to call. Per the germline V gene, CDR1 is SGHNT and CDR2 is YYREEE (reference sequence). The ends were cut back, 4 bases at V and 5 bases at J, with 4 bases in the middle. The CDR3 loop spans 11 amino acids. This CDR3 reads CASSQDNEQFF. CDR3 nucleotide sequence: TGTGCCAGCAGCCAGGACAATGAGCAGTTCTTC.

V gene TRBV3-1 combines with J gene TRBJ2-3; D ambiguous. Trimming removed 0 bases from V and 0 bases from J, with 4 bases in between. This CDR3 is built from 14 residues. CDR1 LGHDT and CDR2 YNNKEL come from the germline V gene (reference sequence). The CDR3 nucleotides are TGTGCCAGCAGCCAAGACCTTAGCACAGATACGCAGTATTTT. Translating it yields CASSQDLSTDTQYF.

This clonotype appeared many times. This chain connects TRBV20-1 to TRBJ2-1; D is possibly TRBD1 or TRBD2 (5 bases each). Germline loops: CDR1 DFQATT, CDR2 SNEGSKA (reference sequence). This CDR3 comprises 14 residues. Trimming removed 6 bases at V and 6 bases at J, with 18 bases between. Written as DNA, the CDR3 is TGCAGTGCGTCAGACCACCGGGGCATCAATGAGCAGTTCTTC. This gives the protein CSASDHRGINEQFF.

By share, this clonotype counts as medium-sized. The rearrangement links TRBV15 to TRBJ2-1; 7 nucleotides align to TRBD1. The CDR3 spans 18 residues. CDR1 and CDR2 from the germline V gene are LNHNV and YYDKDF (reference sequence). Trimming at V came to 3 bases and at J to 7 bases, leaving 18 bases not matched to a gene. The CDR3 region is CATSSLVATGADSNEQFF. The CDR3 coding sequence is TGTGCCACCAGCAGCTTAGTGGCCACAGGGGCGGATTCTAATGAGCAGTTCTTC.

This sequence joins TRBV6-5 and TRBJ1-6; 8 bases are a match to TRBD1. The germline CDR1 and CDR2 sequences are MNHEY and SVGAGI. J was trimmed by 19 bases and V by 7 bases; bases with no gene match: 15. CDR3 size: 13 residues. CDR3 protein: CASTQGTGQPPHF. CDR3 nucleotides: TGTGCCAGCACCCAAGGGACAGGACAACCCCCTCACTTT.

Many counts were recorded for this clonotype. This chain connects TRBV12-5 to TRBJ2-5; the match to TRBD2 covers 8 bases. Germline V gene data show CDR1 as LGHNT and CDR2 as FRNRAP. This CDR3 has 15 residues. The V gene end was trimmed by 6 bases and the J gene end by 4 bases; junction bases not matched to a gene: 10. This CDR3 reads CASGPTDGGGETQYF. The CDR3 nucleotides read TGTGCTAGTGGCCCCACGGACGGGGGGGGAGAGACCCAGTACTTC.

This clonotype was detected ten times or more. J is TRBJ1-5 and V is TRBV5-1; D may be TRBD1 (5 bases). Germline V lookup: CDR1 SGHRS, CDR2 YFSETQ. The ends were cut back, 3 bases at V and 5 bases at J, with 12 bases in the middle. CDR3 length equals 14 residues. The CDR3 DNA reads TGCGCCAGCAGCTCCAACCCGGGGGATCAGCCCCAGCATTTT. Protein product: CASSSNPGDQPQHF.

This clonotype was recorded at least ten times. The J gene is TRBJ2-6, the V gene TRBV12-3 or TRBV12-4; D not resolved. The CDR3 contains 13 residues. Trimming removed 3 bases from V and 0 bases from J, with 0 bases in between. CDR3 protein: CASSFSGANVLTF. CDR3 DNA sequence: TGTGCCAGCAGTTTCTCTGGGGCCAACGTCCTGACTTTC.

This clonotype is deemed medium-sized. DNA of the CDR3: TGCAGTGCTAGAGATCCCCAGCTCCATTCCTACGAGCAGTACTTC. Its translation: CSARDPQLHSYEQYF. This chain joins TRBV20-1 and TRBJ2-7; D is unclear. The CDR3 runs to 15 residues. Germline-derived CDR1 and CDR2 are DFQATT and SNEGSKA (reference sequence). Trimming removed 0 bases at V and 1 base at J, with 13 bases between.

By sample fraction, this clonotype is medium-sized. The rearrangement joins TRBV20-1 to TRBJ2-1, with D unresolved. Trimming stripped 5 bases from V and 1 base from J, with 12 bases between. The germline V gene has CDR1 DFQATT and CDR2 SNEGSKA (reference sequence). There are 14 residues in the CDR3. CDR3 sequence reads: CSASWYRSYNEQFF. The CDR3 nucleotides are TGCAGTGCTTCCTGGTATAGGTCCTACAATGAGCAGTTCTTC.

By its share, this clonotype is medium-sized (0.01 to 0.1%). CDR3 coding DNA: TGCAGTGCTAGCTCGGTTAGCGGGACCAACAATGAGCAGTTCTTC. Its protein is CSASSVSGTNNEQFF. The chain has TRBV20-1 and TRBJ2-1; 8 bases align to TRBD2. V gave up 3 bases and J gave up 5 bases; unmatched junction bases: 9. Germline CDR1 and CDR2: DFQATT and SNEGSKA (reference sequence). The CDR3 is 15 amino acids.

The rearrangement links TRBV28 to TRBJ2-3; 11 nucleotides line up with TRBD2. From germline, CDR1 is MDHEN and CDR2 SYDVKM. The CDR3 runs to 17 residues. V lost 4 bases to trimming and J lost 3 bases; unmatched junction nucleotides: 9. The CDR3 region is CASSSLTSGVRTDTQYF. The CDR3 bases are TGTGCCAGCAGTTCCCTGACTAGCGGGGTACGGACAGATACGCAGTATTTT.

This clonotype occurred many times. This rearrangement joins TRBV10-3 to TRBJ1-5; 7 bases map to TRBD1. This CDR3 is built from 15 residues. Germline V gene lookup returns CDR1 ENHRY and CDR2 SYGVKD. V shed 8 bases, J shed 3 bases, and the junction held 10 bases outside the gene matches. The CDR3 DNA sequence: TGTGCCATCTCGCAGGGGGTTTCGAACAATCAGCCCCAGCATTTT. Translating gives CAISQGVSNNQPQHF.